Listed here are 10 T cell receptor beta chains from one sample, sequenced in a study of T cell responses to AZD1222 COVID-19 vaccine. The method was immunoSEQ multiplex PCR; TCRdb's version includes in-frame clones alone and lacks a portion of them. The sample shows 70,000 to 90,000 clones, around 87% of them seen only once. Sequencing used peripheral blood, obtained 28 days after the second AZD1222 dose. Receptors originate from an adult who received the AZD1222 COVID-19 vaccine.

This clone was seen a handful of times. V usage is TRBV10-2 and J usage is TRBJ2-1; unclear D gene. Germline-derived CDR1 and CDR2 are WSHSY and SAAADI. Between the trimmed V and J ends, which lost 6 bases and 5 bases, there was a span of 23 bases. The CDR3 totals 17 residues. CDR3 sequence: CASSFDLRPGPHNEQFF. CDR3 sequence (DNA): TGCGCCAGCAGCTTCGACCTCCGACCAGGTCCCCACAATGAGCAGTTCTTC.

CDR3 amino acids: CASTTDRGYNSPLHF. The CDR3, as DNA: TGTGCCAGCACCACCGACAGGGGATATAATTCACCCCTCCACTTT. V gene TRBV6-5 combines with J gene TRBJ1-6, with TRBD1 matching over 8 bases. Germline trimming cut 7 bases from V and 4 bases from J; bases unmatched to any gene: 6. Germline V gives CDR1 MNHEY, CDR2 SVGAGI. CDR3 length: 15 residues.

CDR3 coding DNA: TGCGCCAGCAGCCATGTGATTCCGAGGGATAATGGAAACACCATATATTTT. Amino acid sequence: CASSHVIPRDNGNTIYF. The chain joins TRBV4-1 to TRBJ1-3; D call uncertain. The germline V gene has CDR1 MGHRA and CDR2 YSYEKL. With 3 bases removed from V and 3 bases from J, the gap between germline ends came to 18 bases. The length of the CDR3 is 17 residues.

This clone showed up just a few times. The V gene is TRBV28, the J gene TRBJ2-5, with TRBD2 as a possible D gene (7 bases). The germline CDR1 and CDR2 sequences are MDHEN and SYDVKM. V lost 4 bases, J lost 4 bases, and 16 bases lay in between. The CDR3 contains 15 residues. The CDR3: CASSSGGQAAETQYF. CDR3 coding DNA: TGTGCCAGCAGTTCGGGGGGCCAGGCGGCAGAGACCCAGTACTTC.

The chain employs TRBV19 and TRBJ1-2; no clear D. The V and J ends lost 2 bases and 4 bases respectively, with 11 bases between them. This CDR3 region has 14 residues. The germline V gene has CDR1 LNHDA and CDR2 SQIVND (reference sequence). The CDR3 DNA reads TGTGCCAGTAGTATAACACCCGGACTCTATGGCTACACCTTC. Encoded protein: CASSITPGLYGYTF.

This chain joins TRBV14 and TRBJ1-2, with 7 bases matching TRBD1. The CDR3 sequence is 13 residues long. The V gene end was trimmed by 4 bases and the J gene end by 4 bases; junction bases not matched to a gene: 3. Germline CDR1 reads SGHDN; CDR2 reads FVKESK. The CDR3 coding sequence is TGTGCCAGCAGCCCTGACAGGGTCTATGGCTACACCTTC. Its protein is CASSPDRVYGYTF.

This rearrangement joins TRBV9 to TRBJ2-1; the D is unclear. CDR1 SGDLS and CDR2 YYNGEE come from the germline V gene. The ends were cut back, 4 bases at V and 12 bases at J, with 17 bases in the middle. The CDR3 runs 13 residues. CDR3 nucleotide sequence: TGTGCCAGCAGCCCCCTGGCAGACCGAGGGCAGTTCTTC. It yields the protein CASSPLADRGQFF.

This chain connects TRBV7-2 to TRBJ2-2; no firm D call. V lost 4 bases and J 1 base, leaving 7 bases between the germline ends. Germline V gives CDR1 SGHTA, CDR2 FQGNSA. The CDR3 totals 14 residues. CDR3 residues: CASSSPGNTGELFF. In nucleotides, the CDR3 is TGTGCCAGCAGCTCCCCGGGGAACACCGGGGAGCTGTTTTTT.

The rearrangement links TRBV3-1 (or the pseudogene TRBV3-2) to TRBJ1-5; a possible D gene is TRBD1 (5 bases). The V and J ends lost 0 bases and 6 bases respectively, with 15 bases between them. Germline V gene data show CDR1 as LGHDT and CDR2 as YNNKEL (reference sequence). The CDR3 totals 16 residues. In DNA form, the CDR3 reads TGTGCCAGCAGCCAAGATAGTAGAGGGGACGGTCAGCCCCAGCATTTT. This translates into CASSQDSRGDGQPQHF.

The V call is TRBV5-1, the J call TRBJ1-6; D may be TRBD1 (6 bases). This CDR3 region has 18 residues. Germline CDR1 reads SGHRS; CDR2 reads YFSETQ. Between the trimmed V and J ends, which lost 4 bases and 7 bases, there was a span of 24 bases. In DNA, the CDR3 is TGCGCCAGCAGCACGGACCCGTGGACCGACCAGGGGAATTCACCCCTCCACTTT. As protein: CASSTDPWTDQGNSPLHF. Full variable domain (outside the CDR3, taken from reference TRBV5-1 and TRBJ1-6): KAGVTQTPRYLIKTRGQQVTLSCSPISGHRSVSWYQQTPGQGLQFLFEYFSETQRNKGNFPGRFSGRQFSNSRSEMNVSTLELGDSALYLCASSTDPWTDQGNSPLHFGNGTRLTVT.